A selection of T cell receptor beta chains follows, all from one sample in a study of T cell responses to AZD1222 COVID-19 vaccine. Produced via immunoSEQ multiplex PCR; TCRdb's table is partial and in-frame only. The top ten hold 2.5% to 3% of the sample, which has 130,000 or so clones, 89% seen once. Sequenced material: peripheral blood, taken on day 0 of AZD1222 vaccination. All receptors come from an adult in good health. Each CDR3 is given with its conserved first and last residue. Fields, in order: J gene, D gene, V gene, clone size, CDR3 length, CDR3 protein, CDR3 DNA. The D gene is left open where the match is weak. Size is stated for part of the rows, as once, few or many counts, or as a class when the clone is expanded.

>TRBJ1-1|TRBD1|TRBV9|.|14
CASSVDPGQSGAFF
TGTGCCAGCAGCGTAGATCCGGGACAGTCTGGGGCTTTCTTT
>TRBJ1-4|.|TRBV4-3|.|12
CASSQVIGKLFF
TGCGCCAGCAGCCAAGTAATCGGAAAACTGTTTTTT
>TRBJ2-5|TRBD2|TRBV7-2|.|16
CASSSRRSGGLETQYF
TGTGCCAGCAGCTCTCGGCGAAGCGGGGGGTTGGAGACCCAGTACTTC
>TRBJ1-1|.|TRBV28|.|15
CASSPLQGRNTEAFF
TGTGCCAGCAGTCCATTACAGGGCCGGAACACTGAAGCTTTCTTT
>TRBJ2-2|.|TRBV5-8|.|14
CASSLAIQAGELFF
TGTGCCAGCAGCTTGGCCATCCAGGCCGGGGAGCTGTTTTTT
>TRBJ1-3|TRBD1|TRBV7-9|.|17
CASSLPRDRVAGNTIYF
TGTGCCAGCAGCTTACCTCGGGACAGGGTCGCTGGAAACACCATATATTTT
>TRBJ1-1|.|TRBV11-2|.|15
CASSRYREGYTEAFF
TGTGCCAGCAGCCGATACAGGGAAGGGTACACTGAAGCTTTCTTT
>TRBJ1-1|TRBD1|TRBV11-2|.|13
CASGKQGYTEAFF
TGTGCCAGCGGAAAACAGGGGTACACTGAAGCTTTCTTT
>TRBJ1-4|.|TRBV6-5|.|14
CASSRGGSNEKLFF
TGTGCCAGCAGCCGGGGTGGGTCTAATGAAAAACTGTTTTTT
>TRBJ1-4|.|TRBV5-6|.|11
CASSLGATEVF
TGTGCCAGCAGCTTGGGGGCGACGGAGGTTTTT
>TRBJ2-3|.|TRBV6-5|.|14
CASSVGLSTDTQYF
TGTGCCAGCAGCGTGGGATTAAGCACAGATACGCAGTATTTT
>TRBJ2-2|.|TRBV7-2|.|16
CASSFSAGGSTGELFF
TGTGCCAGCAGCTTCTCGGCAGGTGGATCCACCGGGGAGCTGTTTTTT
>TRBJ2-1|TRBD2|TRBV11-3|few|16
CASSSLAGGGEGEQFF
TGTGCCAGCAGCTCCCTAGCGGGAGGAGGGGAGGGTGAGCAGTTCTTC
>TRBJ1-2|TRBD1|TRBV7-2|.|15
CASSHPYRGVWGYTF
TGTGCCAGCAGCCACCCCTACAGGGGAGTTTGGGGCTACACCTTC
>TRBJ2-7|TRBD2|TRBV29-1|.|15
CSAWGTSGRANEQYF
TGCAGCGCCTGGGGGACTAGCGGGAGGGCAAACGAGCAGTACTTC
>TRBJ2-1|TRBD1|TRBV3-1/TRBV3-2|.|16
CASSQGGTGGSNEQFF
TGTGCCAGCAGCCAAGGAGGGACAGGGGGATCCAATGAGCAGTTCTTC
>TRBJ1-1|TRBD1|TRBV5-4|.|12
CASSYRGPPAFF
TGTGCCAGCAGTTACAGGGGGCCCCCAGCTTTCTTT
>TRBJ2-5|.|TRBV29-1|.|14
CSVVSLVQRETQYF
TGCAGCGTTGTCTCTCTAGTTCAGCGAGAGACCCAGTACTTC
>TRBJ2-7|.|TRBV10-1|.|14
CASRSGPSYLEQYF
TGCGCCAGCAGGTCCGGTCCCTCCTACTTAGAGCAGTACTTC
>TRBJ1-2|TRBD1|TRBV5-6|.|17
CASSIRAWDSLDYGYTF
TGTGCCAGCTCGATCCGCGCATGGGACAGCTTAGATTATGGCTACACCTTC
>TRBJ2-2|TRBD2|TRBV28|.|16
CASRPTGTRNTGELFF
TGTGCCAGCAGGCCCACCGGGACTAGGAACACCGGGGAGCTGTTTTTT
>TRBJ2-7|.|TRBV4-2|.|14
CASSQGSSYYEQYF
TGTGCCAGCAGCCAAGGATCTTCCTACTACGAGCAGTACTTC
>TRBJ2-6|.|TRBV5-1|.|16
CASRPGIGPGANVLTF
TGCGCCAGCAGACCCGGAATAGGGCCTGGGGCCAACGTCCTGACTTTC
>TRBJ2-2|.|TRBV4-3|.|14
CASSQESGQRGLFF
TGCGCCAGCAGCCAAGAGAGCGGGCAGCGCGGGTTGTTTTTT
>TRBJ2-2|.|TRBV6-5|few|12
CASSSDTGELFF
TGTGCCAGCAGTTCCGACACCGGGGAGCTGTTTTTT
>TRBJ2-2|TRBD1|TRBV6-6|.|15
CASSYEGASTGELFF
TGTGCCAGCAGTTATGAGGGGGCGAGTACCGGGGAGCTGTTTTTT
>TRBJ1-5|.|TRBV6-2/TRBV6-3|.|15
CASSYSGGLNQPQHF
TGTGCCAGCAGTTACTCGGGGGGTCTCAATCAGCCCCAGCATTTT
>TRBJ1-2|.|TRBV4-1|once|17
CASSQIRNGNSNYGYTF
TGCGCCAGCAGCCAAATCCGGAACGGGAATTCAAACTATGGCTACACCTTC
>TRBJ2-3|.|TRBV7-9|.|16
CASSKNSGGGTDTQYF
TGTGCCAGCAGCAAGAATAGCGGAGGGGGCACAGATACGCAGTATTTT
>TRBJ1-1|TRBD1|TRBV7-8|.|13
CASGGQVATEAFF
TGTGCCAGCGGGGGACAGGTCGCGACTGAAGCTTTCTTT
>TRBJ1-4|.|TRBV7-9|.|16
CASSPNRDPRYEKLFF
TGTGCCAGCAGCCCCAACAGGGACCCCCGTTATGAAAAACTGTTTTTT
>TRBJ1-1|.|TRBV30|.|13
CAWSGHLRTEAFF
TGTGCCTGGAGTGGGCATTTGCGCACTGAAGCTTTCTTT
>TRBJ2-1|.|TRBV18|.|14
CASSPPLGYNEQFF
TGTGCCAGCTCACCACCGTTGGGTTACAATGAGCAGTTCTTC
>TRBJ1-2|TRBD1|TRBV5-6|.|12
CASRTGQGVYTF
TGTGCCAGCAGAACGGGACAGGGAGTCTACACCTTC
>TRBJ1-6|TRBD1|TRBV30|.|14
CAGQQGGGNSPLHF
TGTGCCGGACAACAGGGGGGGGGTAATTCACCCCTCCACTTT
>TRBJ2-1|TRBD2|TRBV20-1|.|11
CSARTSHEQFF
TGCAGTGCGAGGACTAGCCATGAGCAGTTCTTC
>TRBJ1-1|TRBD1|TRBV9|.|14
CASSGGTGPDEAFF
TGTGCCAGCAGCGGAGGGACAGGGCCTGACGAAGCTTTCTTT
>TRBJ2-7|.|TRBV2|.|12
CASSRGQIEQYF
TGTGCCAGCAGCCGCGGACAGATTGAGCAGTACTTC
>TRBJ1-1|.|TRBV19|.|14
CASSIDLAGTEAFF
TGTGCCAGTAGTATAGATCTGGCAGGCACTGAAGCTTTCTTT
>TRBJ1-1|TRBD1|TRBV5-1|once|14
CASSTRDSNTEAFF
TGCGCCAGCAGCACCCGGGACAGCAACACTGAAGCTTTCTTT
>TRBJ1-5|.|TRBV27|once|15
CASSPLLSEPQPQHF
TGTGCCAGCAGTCCTCTCCTCTCAGAACCTCAGCCCCAGCATTTT
>TRBJ1-1|.|TRBV4-1|.|17
CASSQVVGRGKNTEAFF
TGCGCCAGCAGCCAAGTGGTTGGTAGGGGGAAGAACACTGAAGCTTTCTTT
>TRBJ1-4|.|TRBV28|.|14
CASSPTGRGEKLFF
TGTGCCAGCAGTCCGACCGGGCGGGGTGAAAAACTGTTTTTT
>TRBJ1-1|.|TRBV4-1|.|14
CASSQVGGSTEAFF
TGCGCCAGCAGCCAAGTCGGAGGGAGCACTGAAGCTTTCTTT
>TRBJ2-2|TRBD2|TRBV9|.|17
CASSFFRGLAGPGELFF
TGTGCCAGCAGCTTCTTCCGAGGGCTAGCGGGGCCAGGGGAGCTGTTTTTT
>TRBJ1-5|.|TRBV6-1|once|13
CASSDREGQPQHF
TGTGCCAGCAGTGACAGAGAGGGTCAGCCCCAGCATTTT
>TRBJ2-7|TRBD1|TRBV28|.|15
CASSLITGQGYEQYF
TGTGCCAGCAGTTTAATTACGGGACAGGGCTACGAGCAGTACTTC
>TRBJ2-7|.|TRBV30|.|12
CACDQGRNEQYF
TGTGCCTGTGACCAGGGTCGGAACGAGCAGTACTTC
>TRBJ1-5|.|TRBV2|.|12
CASRTDGGAQHF
TGTGCCAGCAGGACGGACGGGGGAGCCCAGCATTTT
>TRBJ2-3|.|TRBV19|few|14
CASSMGYNTDTQYF
TGTGCCAGTAGTATGGGCTACAACACAGATACGCAGTATTTT
>TRBJ1-4|.|TRBV6-5|.|13
CASSRLRGEKLFF
TGTGCCAGCAGCCGCCTTCGAGGTGAAAAACTGTTTTTT
>TRBJ1-4|TRBD1|TRBV4-1|.|16
CASSGTPGQLNEKLFF
TGCGCCAGCAGCGGAACCCCGGGACAGCTTAATGAAAAACTGTTTTTT
>TRBJ1-2|.|TRBV19|.|11
CASSSLYGYTF
TGTGCCAGTAGCTCTCTATATGGCTACACCTTC